The 22 T cell receptor beta chains below all came from one sample that was sequenced in a study of naive and memory T cell subsets. An equimolar mix of two oligonucleotides served as the beta constant-region primer for TRBC1 and TRBC2. Nested alpha and beta constant-region primers with the SP2 primer drove four PCR rounds on ligated cDNA. TCRdb processed the UMI-ligation and nested PCR reads anew with MiXCR; each CDR3 protein has one entry. This sample carries tens of thousands of distinct CDR3 sequences, 9% of them seen once, and the ten largest clones take 0.95% to 1.5%. The source material was naive CD8+ T cells from blood. Receptors were obtained from a human donor in good health.

This clonotype was seen ten or more times. V is TRBV29-1 and J is TRBJ2-5; TRBD2 matches at 13 bases. V was pared by 7 bases and J by 4 bases, with 9 bases of the junction left unmatched. The CDR3 is 15 amino acids. From germline, CDR1 is SQVTM and CDR2 ANQGSEA. CDR3 DNA sequence: TGCAGCGGAACCACTAGCGGGAGGGTCGGAGAGACCCAGTACTTC. Translated: CSGTTSGRVGETQYF.

There are a few counts of this clonotype. This rearrangement joins TRBV4-3 to TRBJ1-5, with unresolved D. CDR3 length equals 16 residues. The germline V gene encodes CDR1 LGHNA and CDR2 YSLEER. The V end lost 0 bases, the J end lost 4 bases, and 13 bases lay between the germline ends. The chain's CDR3 is CASSQDVLGMNQPQHF. The CDR3 bases are TGCGCCAGCAGCCAAGATGTGTTAGGAATGAATCAGCCCCAGCATTTT.

This clonotype was counted between two and nine times. This rearrangement joins TRBV18 to TRBJ2-7; TRBD2 matches 9 bases. V lost 0 bases to trimming and J lost 1 base; unmatched junction nucleotides: 10. Germline CDR1 reads KGHSH; CDR2 reads LQKENI. This CDR3 has 18 residues. The CDR3 nucleotides are TGTGCCAGCTCACCACCGGTGGGTAGCGGGAGTGGGTCCTACGAGCAGTACTTC. Translated: CASSPPVGSGSGSYEQYF.

V gene TRBV7-9 combines with J gene TRBJ2-2; 7 bases are a match to TRBD1. Germline loops: CDR1 SEHNR, CDR2 FQNEAQ (reference sequence). The CDR3 is made up of 16 amino acids. The junction had 9 bases not matched to a gene; V was cut back by 5 bases and J by 3 bases. CDR3 amino acids: CASSRPTGVDTGELFF. The CDR3 region has the DNA TGTGCCAGCAGCCGACCCACAGGGGTTGACACCGGGGAGCTGTTTTTT.

A word on this clonotype: Because the CDR3 is missing its conserved closing phenylalanine or tryptophan, this is likely a read error. V and J are TRBV18 and TRBJ1-1, with TRBD1 identical over 9 bases. J lost 5 bases, V lost 4 bases, and 8 bases had no gene match. Germline V gene data show CDR1 as KGHSH and CDR2 as LQKENI. CDR3 length: 15 residues. The CDR3 coding sequence is TGTGCCAGCTCACACCAGGACAGGGGAAATACTGAAGCTTTCTCT. This gives the protein CASSHQDRGNTEAFS.

The chain has TRBV27 and TRBJ2-1; 9 nucleotides align to TRBD2. After removal of 6 bases from V and 5 bases from J, the junction contained 5 bases not matched to a gene. The CDR3 covers 14 residues. Germline V gene data show CDR1 as MNHEY and CDR2 as SMNVEV (reference sequence). CDR3: CASSSTSGHNEQFF. DNA of the CDR3: TGTGCCAGCAGCTCGACTAGCGGCCACAATGAGCAGTTCTTC.

This clonotype was observed a handful of times. The V and J genes are TRBV28 and TRBJ2-3, with 8 bases lining up with TRBD2. Germline V lookup: CDR1 MDHEN, CDR2 SYDVKM. The CDR3 has 16 amino acids. V lost 5 bases to trimming and J lost 5 bases; unmatched junction nucleotides: 12. CDR3 residues: CASSPESGSRGDTQYF. In DNA, the CDR3 is TGTGCCAGCAGTCCGGAGAGCGGGAGTCGGGGAGATACGCAGTATTTT.

This clonotype occurred a few times. The rearrangement joins TRBV12-3 or TRBV12-4 to TRBJ2-5; 10 bases fit TRBD1. This CDR3 has 15 amino acids. J lost 6 bases, V lost 5 bases, and 9 bases had no gene match. The CDR3 spells CASSLTRDRGQTQYF. CDR3 coding DNA: TGTGCCAGCAGTCTGACCCGGGACAGGGGTCAGACCCAGTACTTC.

The V gene is TRBV3-1, the J gene TRBJ1-1; 7 bases match TRBD1. V was clipped by 1 base and J by 6 bases; unmatched bases: 2. The V gene's germline CDR1 is LGHDT and CDR2 YNNKEL (reference sequence). CDR3 length: 13 residues. The CDR3 sequence is CASSQARGAEAFF. CDR3 DNA: TGTGCCAGCAGCCAAGCCAGGGGGGCTGAAGCTTTCTTT.

The J gene is TRBJ2-5, the V gene TRBV13; tentative D call: TRBD2 (6 bases). CDR1 PRHDT and CDR2 FYEKMQ come from the germline V gene (reference sequence). V lost 5 bases and J lost 2, with 9 bases in between. This CDR3 contains 13 residues. The CDR3, as DNA: TGTGCCAGCAGCCACGGACTACAAGAGACCCAGTACTTC. Translation: CASSHGLQETQYF.

The rearrangement joins TRBV4-3 to TRBJ2-7; perhaps D is TRBD1 or TRBD2 (6 bases each). Trimming removed 3 bases at V and 4 bases at J, with 13 bases between. CDR1 and CDR2 (germline): LGHNA, YSLEER. The CDR3 has 14 amino acids. CDR3 region: CASSQALGGYEQYF. In nucleotides, the CDR3 is TGCGCCAGCAGCCAGGCCTTAGGGGGGTACGAGCAGTACTTC.

This clonotype was observed a few times. This rearrangement joins TRBV2 to TRBJ1-4; D not resolved. Trimming shortened V by 2 bases and J by 8 bases, and 12 bases separated the two germline ends. The germline gives CDR1 SNHLY, CDR2 FYNNEI. The CDR3 spans 14 residues. In DNA form, the CDR3 reads TGTGCCAGCAGTGAACGGACCTTGGAGGAAAAACTGTTTTTT. It encodes CASSERTLEEKLFF.

This clonotype has ten or more counts. The chain employs TRBV20-1 and TRBJ2-7; D perhaps matches TRBD1 (6 bases). Trimming removed 6 bases at V and 0 bases at J, with 18 bases between. The CDR3 is made up of 15 amino acids. The germline CDR1 and CDR2 sequences are DFQATT and SNEGSKA (reference sequence). CDR3 nucleotide sequence: TGCAGTGCGGGTTTGCAACAGGGCTACTCCTACGAGCAGTACTTC. Its protein product is CSAGLQQGYSYEQYF.

This clonotype appeared many times. The V call is TRBV7-2, the J call TRBJ2-5; 12 bases are shared with TRBD1. V dropped 2 bases and J dropped 5; count of bases not matched to a gene: 3. The CDR3 is 15 amino acids. Per germline, CDR1 SGHTA and CDR2 FQGNSA. CDR3 protein: CASSLRGQGAETQYF. Here the CDR3 DNA reads TGTGCCAGCAGCTTACGGGGACAGGGGGCGGAGACCCAGTACTTC.

Ten or more counts support this clonotype. The genes are TRBV9 and TRBJ2-2, with D uncertain. With 2 bases removed from V and 5 bases from J, the gap between germline ends came to 4 bases. The CDR3 length is 12 residues. Germline CDR1 is SGDLS and CDR2 is YYNGEE. CDR3 bases: TGTGCCAGCAGCGTTAATACCGGGGAGCTGTTTTTT. Its protein is CASSVNTGELFF.

This clonotype was found a few times. V usage is TRBV2 and J usage is TRBJ2-7; D not certain. Germline V gene lookup returns CDR1 SNHLY and CDR2 FYNNEI. The CDR3 spans 10 residues. Trimming removed 7 bases at V and 6 bases at J, with 7 bases between. CDR3 sequence reads: CASKGREQYF. The CDR3, as DNA: TGTGCCAGCAAGGGCCGCGAGCAGTACTTC.

The chain couples TRBV15 to TRBJ1-1; D not certain. The CDR3 is 13 residues long. The germline CDR1 and CDR2 sequences are LNHNV and YYDKDF (reference sequence). The V gene lost 3 bases and the J gene lost 1 base, with 6 bases spanning the gap. CDR3 residues: CATSSTQNTEAFF. The CDR3 nucleotides are TGTGCCACCAGCAGTACACAGAACACTGAAGCTTTCTTT.

The chain combines TRBV2 with TRBJ1-1; 9 bases match TRBD1. The CDR3 spans 16 residues. Germline values: CDR1 SNHLY, CDR2 FYNNEI. Trimming at V came to 1 base and at J to 6 bases, leaving 9 bases not matched to a gene. The CDR3 bases are TGTGCCAGCAGTGAAGACTTTAGGACAGGGGCACCTGAAGCTTTCTTT. Amino acids: CASSEDFRTGAPEAFF.

The chain couples TRBV12-3 or TRBV12-4 to TRBJ1-2, with a weak D call TRBD1 (6 bases). This CDR3 is 11 amino acids long. Trimming cost V 7 bases and J 7 bases, with 10 bases left between them. CDR3 DNA sequence: TGTGCCAGCAAACAGGGCCTTGGCTACACCTTC. This translates into CASKQGLGYTF.

The chain uses TRBV27 and TRBJ2-3; the match to TRBD1 covers 7 bases. Germline V gives CDR1 MNHEY, CDR2 SMNVEV (reference sequence). The CDR3 covers 12 residues. V was pared by 6 bases and J by 4 bases, with 1 base of the junction left unmatched. CDR3 DNA: TGTGCCAGCAGAACAGGGGCAGATACGCAGTATTTT. Amino acid sequence: CASRTGADTQYF.

This clonotype was observed a handful of times. The V and J genes are TRBV20-1 and TRBJ2-7; D possibly uses TRBD1 or TRBD2 (5 bases each). There are 14 residues in the CDR3. Per the germline V gene, CDR1 is DFQATT and CDR2 is SNEGSKA (reference sequence). Trimming shortened V by 7 bases and J by 3 bases, and 19 bases separated the two germline ends. This CDR3 is CSEDSGQDGYEQYF. The DNA of the CDR3 is TGCAGTGAGGATTCGGGGCAAGATGGCTACGAGCAGTACTTC.

In this sample, this clonotype turned up many times. The rearrangement uses TRBV10-2 and TRBJ2-3, with 12 bases aligning to TRBD2. The CDR3 totals 15 residues. Per germline, CDR1 WSHSY and CDR2 SAAADI. The J segment lost 5 bases and the V segment lost 6 bases, leaving 6 bases of the junction unmatched. CDR3 in amino acids: CASRAPGLAGDTQYF. The CDR3 DNA reads as TGCGCCAGCAGAGCTCCGGGACTAGCGGGAGATACGCAGTATTTT.